The next 32 T cell receptor beta chains were all read from a single sample in a study of metastatic and nonmetastatic thyroid tumors. TCRdb re-called the PCR reads with MiXCR. The sample shows 25,000 to 35,000 clones, about 16% of them seen only once. No treatment of any kind had been given to any patient before thyroid surgery. Sequenced sample: blood. These receptors were collected from a female donor with papillary thyroid cancer or a benign thyroid nodule (not recorded which). Some clones in this sample may be carry-over from other donors' samples.

This clone was observed many times. The chain carries TRBV5-1 and TRBJ1-2; unclear D gene. The CDR3 has 14 amino acids. Trimming shortened V by 4 bases and J by 2 bases, and 12 bases separated the two germline ends. Looked up from germline, CDR1 is SGHRS and CDR2 is YFSETQ. CDR3 nucleotide sequence: TGCGCCAGCAGCCCGGCCGGGAGAAACTATGGCTACACCTTC. Its translation is CASSPAGRNYGYTF.

About this clone itself: The junction departs from germline at one end; a sequencing error may be responsible. The chain has TRBV6-4 and TRBJ1-6; no definite D call. The germline V gene encodes CDR1 MRHNA and CDR2 SNTAGT. The CDR3 runs 13 residues. DNA for the CDR3: TGTGCCAGCAGTTACTCGTCTGGTTCACCCCTCCACTTT. Translated: CASSYSSGSPLHF.

The rearrangement uses TRBV6-1 and TRBJ1-3; perhaps TRBD1 as D (5 bases). CDR3 length: 13 residues. Trimming cost V 8 bases and J 0 bases, with 8 bases left between them. The V gene's germline CDR1 is MNHNS and CDR2 SASEGT. In DNA form, the CDR3 reads TGTGCCAGCCTAGACAGCTCTGGAAACACCATATATTTT. This translates into CASLDSSGNTIYF.

This clone has ten or more counts. The gene calls are TRBV20-1 and TRBJ2-5; D tentatively reads TRBD1 or TRBD2 (5 bases each). The CDR3 is 16 residues long. Trimming left V 5 bases short and J 1 base short, with 20 bases between. Germline values: CDR1 DFQATT, CDR2 SNEGSKA (reference sequence). The CDR3 here is CSAATPSGGLQETQYF. In DNA form, the CDR3 reads TGCAGTGCTGCGACGCCTTCTGGGGGTCTCCAAGAGACCCAGTACTTC.

In the case of this clone: One base away lies a much larger clone, so this may be a sequencing read error. The chain employs TRBV5-1 and TRBJ1-6; possible D gene TRBD1, 6 bases. The CDR3 covers 14 residues. The germline V gene encodes CDR1 SGHRS and CDR2 YFSETQ. For the CDR3, the DNA is TGCGCCAGCAGCTGGGGGGGCAACGGTTCACCCCTCCACTTC. It specifies CASSWGGNGSPLHF.

V gene TRBV30 combines with J gene TRBJ1-4; 7 bases are shared with TRBD1. CDR1 and CDR2 (germline): GTSNPN, SVGIG (reference sequence). Germline trimming cut 5 bases from V and 9 bases from J; bases unmatched to any gene: 9. CDR3 length equals 13 residues. The CDR3 DNA reads TGTGCCTGGGGGGGCAGGGGGATGAAAAAACTGTTTTTT. It specifies CAWGGRGMKKLFF.

The gene calls are TRBV24-1 and TRBJ1-2; D might be TRBD1 (5 bases). V lost 4 bases and J lost 4, with 12 bases in between. Germline CDR1 reads KGHDR; CDR2 reads SFDVKD. This CDR3 contains 14 residues. CDR3 region: CATSETGQGYGYTF. The CDR3 DNA reads as TGTGCCACCAGTGAGACGGGGCAGGGCTATGGCTACACCTTC.

This clone was seen ten or more times. V usage is TRBV28 and J usage is TRBJ2-3; 9 bases agree with TRBD1. CDR1 and CDR2 (germline): MDHEN, SYDVKM. The junction had 6 bases not matched to a gene; V was cut back by 4 bases and J by 1 base. The CDR3 is 16 residues long. The CDR3 is CASSSTGTGRTDTQYF. CDR3 DNA: TGTGCCAGCAGTTCTACCGGGACAGGGCGCACAGATACGCAGTATTTT.

In this sample, this clone turned up a few times. The chain carries TRBV5-1 and TRBJ2-7; weak D call: TRBD1 (6 bases). The germline gives CDR1 SGHRS, CDR2 YFSETQ. V lost 4 bases, J lost 0 bases, and 14 bases lay in between. The CDR3 covers 15 residues. The CDR3 region is CASSGKDSGSYEQYF. For the CDR3, the DNA is TGCGCCAGCAGCGGAAAGGACAGCGGCTCCTACGAGCAGTACTTC.

Sample share makes this clone medium-sized (0.01 to 0.1%). The J gene is TRBJ2-1, the V gene TRBV6-5; 8 positions agree with TRBD1. The CDR3 is 15 residues long. Losses at the gene ends were 2 bases for V and 2 bases for J; bases not matched to a gene: 2. Germline lookup yields CDR1 MNHEY and CDR2 SVGAGI. The CDR3 DNA reads TGTGCCAGCAGTTACAGGACAGGGCCCTACAATGAGCAGTTCTTC. This sequence encodes CASSYRTGPYNEQFF.

The chain employs TRBV11-2 and TRBJ2-2, with D possibly matching TRBD1 (5 bases). The CDR3 has 18 amino acids. The germline V gene has CDR1 SGHAT and CDR2 FQNNGV. Deletions cut 0 bases from V and 2 bases from J, with 16 bases between. CDR3 nucleotide sequence: TGTGCCAGCAGCTTAGATCCGGACAAGTACCTTAACACCGGGGAGCTGTTTTTT. As protein: CASSLDPDKYLNTGELFF.

This clone was seen many times. The rearrangement joins TRBV5-6 to TRBJ1-6; D uncertain. The CDR3 runs 15 residues. The V gene's germline CDR1 is SGHDT and CDR2 YYEEEE. The V gene lost 4 bases and the J gene lost 0 bases, with 8 bases spanning the gap. The CDR3 region is CASSPGNSYNSPLHF. CDR3 bases: TGTGCCAGCAGCCCCGGGAACTCCTATAATTCACCCCTCCACTTT.

Ten or more counts support this clone. This chain connects TRBV5-1 to TRBJ1-5; D unclear. This CDR3 is built from 15 residues. The V and J ends lost 2 bases and 0 bases respectively, with 9 bases between them. Germline V lookup: CDR1 SGHRS, CDR2 YFSETQ. The CDR3 region has the DNA TGCGCCAGCAGCTTATTTGGAGATAGCAATCAGCCCCAGCATTTT. Protein product: CASSLFGDSNQPQHF.

This clone was counted many times. V is TRBV6-5 and J is TRBJ1-1; D is unclear. V was shortened by 2 bases and J by 7 bases, with 11 bases between the two germline ends. The V gene's germline CDR1 is MNHEY and CDR2 SVGAGI. The CDR3 is 13 residues long. The CDR3 coding sequence is TGTGCCAGCAGTTACGACCGACGGTTTGAAGCTTTCTTT. Its translation is CASSYDRRFEAFF.

About this clone: A much larger clone lies a single base off, so this may be a read error. The chain recombines TRBV20-1 with TRBJ1-2; no clear D gene. V shed 6 bases and J shed 7 bases, with 27 bases lying between them. In germline, CDR1 is DFQATT, CDR2 SNEGSKA (reference sequence). This CDR3 contains 16 residues. Here the CDR3 reads CSAPGEARRPRCGYTF. The CDR3 bases are TGCAGTGCCCCCGGAGAAGCACGGAGACCGAGGTGTGGCTACACCTTC.

The gene calls are TRBV10-3 and TRBJ1-3; tentatively, D is TRBD1 (5 bases). V gave up 5 bases and J gave up 1 base, with 12 bases separating them. Germline CDR1 reads ENHRY; CDR2 reads SYGVKD. The CDR3 totals 15 residues. CDR3 DNA: TGTGCCATCAGTTCAGGGCCTGAGTCTGGAAACACCATATATTTT. It yields the protein CAISSGPESGNTIYF.

Many counts were recorded for this clone. V usage is TRBV6-1 and J usage is TRBJ1-1, with D perhaps matching TRBD1 (6 bases). Between the trimmed V and J ends, which lost 6 bases and 3 bases, there was a span of 14 bases. The CDR3 spans 14 residues. Germline values: CDR1 MNHNS, CDR2 SASEGT. The CDR3 here is CASSEQGGDTEAFF. The CDR3 coding sequence is TGTGCCAGCAGCGAACAAGGGGGGGACACTGAAGCTTTCTTT.

As for this clone: It may be a read error: a sequence one base away is much more abundant. V gene TRBV2 combines with J gene TRBJ2-6; D gene unclear. The CDR3 is made up of 15 amino acids. V was clipped by 6 bases and J by 0 bases, with 9 bases between them. Germline CDR1 reads SNHLY; CDR2 reads FYNNEI. The CDR3 is CASSIQSSGANVLTF. As DNA, the CDR3 is TGTGCCAGCAGCATACAGAGCTCTGGGGCCAACGTCCTGACTTTC.

The CDR3 spells CASSLSLGPDTQYF. Written as DNA, the CDR3 is TGTGCCAGCAGTTTATCGTTGGGGCCAGATACGCAGTATTTT. V gene TRBV27 combines with J gene TRBJ2-3, with TRBD1 as a possible D gene (5 bases). The CDR3 runs to 14 residues. V was clipped by 0 bases and J by 4 bases, with 8 bases between them. CDR1 and CDR2 from the germline V gene are MNHEY and SMNVEV (reference sequence).

This clone has a handful of counts. An end of the junction differs from the germline gene, which may be a read error. The J gene is TRBJ2-4, the V gene TRBV19; 9 bases map to TRBD1. This CDR3 is built from 15 residues. Germline CDR1 is LNHDA and CDR2 is SQIVND (reference sequence). The CDR3 here is CASSISGQGKNVQYF. CDR3 coding DNA: TGTGCCAGTAGTATTTCGGGACAGGGTAAAAACGTTCAGTACTTC.

This clone showed up many times. The chain is built from TRBV20-1 and TRBJ1-4, with TRBD1 matching over 7 bases. With 1 base clipped from V and 7 bases from J, the junction kept 12 bases outside the gene matches. This CDR3 is built from 16 residues. CDR1 is DFQATT, CDR2 SNEGSKA, per germline (reference sequence). CDR3 region: CSARGASGGFGEKLFF. As DNA, the CDR3 is TGCAGTGCTAGAGGCGCCTCAGGGGGGTTTGGTGAAAAACTGTTTTTT.

This clone was observed many times. The chain couples TRBV29-1 to TRBJ2-1; 7 nucleotides match TRBD2. Germline trimming cut 7 bases from V and 9 bases from J; bases unmatched to any gene: 6. Germline CDR1 SQVTM, CDR2 ANQGSEA. This CDR3 spans 11 amino acids. The CDR3 bases are TGCAGCGGGGTTAGCGGGTCTGAGCAGTTCTTC. Protein sequence: CSGVSGSEQFF.

This clone is categorized as medium-sized. The chain recombines TRBV2 with TRBJ1-2, with no clear D. The germline V gene encodes CDR1 SNHLY and CDR2 FYNNEI. The V and J ends lost 4 bases and 4 bases respectively, with 7 bases between them. The CDR3 consists of 12 residues. The chain's CDR3 is CASSVEGYGYTF. Written as DNA, the CDR3 is TGTGCCAGCAGTGTAGAGGGCTATGGCTACACCTTC.

This clone showed up many times. Other DNA variants within this sample encode the same CDR3. The CDR3 region is CASRHLGRPRQPQHF. CDR3 DNA: TGTGCCAGTAGGCATCTGGGCAGACCGCGTCAGCCCCAGCATTTT. The chain couples TRBV19 to TRBJ1-5; no clear D gene. Trimming cost V 6 bases and J 6 bases, with 18 bases left between them. The CDR3 is 15 amino acids. Per the germline V gene, CDR1 is LNHDA and CDR2 is SQIVND (reference sequence).

Concerning this clone: One end of the junction does not line up with germline, which may come from a read error. V and J are TRBV20-1 and TRBJ1-5, with 10 bases that match TRBD1. Per the germline V gene, CDR1 is DFQATT and CDR2 is SNEGSKA (reference sequence). The CDR3 is 13 amino acids. CDR3 DNA sequence: TGCAGTGCTCAGGGACAGGGGCATCAGCTCCAGCATTTT. It is translated as CSAQGQGHQLQHF.

The chain has TRBV24-1 and TRBJ2-5; D remains ambiguous. The length of the CDR3 is 14 residues. Germline lookup yields CDR1 KGHDR and CDR2 SFDVKD. The DNA of the CDR3 is TGTGCAACCGGTGATTTCTGGCAGCAAGAGACCCAGTACTTC. This codes for CATGDFWQQETQYF.

The table lists this clone with many counts. Additional DNA sequences in this sample encode the identical CDR3. The rearrangement uses TRBV27 and TRBJ1-5; the D gene is possibly TRBD1 (5 bases). The germline CDR1 and CDR2 sequences are MNHEY and SMNVEV (reference sequence). Trimming stripped 3 bases from V and 5 bases from J, with 11 bases between. The CDR3 consists of 14 residues. This CDR3 reads CASSFGGGDQPQHF. As DNA, the CDR3 is TGTGCCAGCAGTTTTGGGGGGGGTGATCAGCCCCAGCATTTT.

The V gene is TRBV4-1, the J gene TRBJ2-1, with a weak D call TRBD1 (6 bases). The CDR3 sequence is 16 residues long. Germline V gives CDR1 MGHRA, CDR2 YSYEKL. The V gene lost 3 bases and the J gene lost 7 bases, with 19 bases spanning the gap. CDR3 nucleotide sequence: TGCGCCAGCAGCCACATACTCGACGAACAGGGTAATGAGCAGTTCTTC. This sequence encodes CASSHILDEQGNEQFF.

This clone was seen many times. Other DNA sequences in this specimen translate into the identical CDR3. Written as DNA, the CDR3 is TGTGCCAGCTCAAAGGGGACAGGGAGCCCCTACACTGAAGCTTTCTTT. It specifies CASSKGTGSPYTEAFF. This chain uses TRBV18 with TRBJ1-1; TRBD1 aligns across 9 bases. This CDR3 has 16 residues. Looked up from germline, CDR1 is KGHSH and CDR2 is LQKENI. With 5 bases clipped from V and 3 bases from J, the junction kept 10 bases outside the gene matches.

This clone was counted many times. V and J are TRBV12-3 or TRBV12-4 and TRBJ1-5, with a weak D call TRBD1 (5 bases). Trimming left V 3 bases short and J 3 bases short, with 18 bases between. The CDR3 extends over 17 amino acids. The CDR3 bases are TGTGCCAGCAGTTTTGGGGGGGGTTGGGGCAACAATCAGCCCCAGCATTTT. It specifies CASSFGGGWGNNQPQHF.

The CDR3 nucleotides are TGTGCCAGCAGCGTAGGCCGAGGGGTCTACAATGAGCAGTTCTTC. Amino acids: CASSVGRGVYNEQFF. This chain uses TRBV9 with TRBJ2-1, with D tentatively TRBD1 or TRBD2 (5 bases each). Germline-derived CDR1 and CDR2 are SGDLS and YYNGEE. Trimming removed 0 bases at V and 3 bases at J, with 10 bases between. The CDR3 spans 15 residues.

This clone was detected many times. The rearrangement joins TRBV9 to TRBJ2-1, with no clear D. The CDR3 is made up of 14 amino acids. Trimming shortened V by 0 bases and J by 6 bases, and 10 bases separated the two germline ends. CDR1 and CDR2 (germline): SGDLS, YYNGEE. CDR3 loop: CASSVGWLRNEQFF. DNA for the CDR3: TGTGCCAGCAGCGTAGGGTGGCTCCGCAATGAGCAGTTCTTC.